This is a list of T cell receptor beta chains from one sample in a study of shared clonotypes between healthy human individuals. Libraries were prepared by immunoSEQ multiplex PCR; TCRdb keeps only in-frame clonotypes and omits some of them. This table has some 2 million clones, roughly 94% appearing once. Sequencing was done on a sample of naive CD4+ T cells sorted from blood. The receptor source for this set is a man aged 18 to 29 in good health. CDR3s include the opening cysteine and the closing phenylalanine or tryptophan. A D gene is named only where the DNA matches it firmly. Rows give clone size only sometimes, using once, few, many, or a class for an expanded clone.

clone size: -; J gene: TRBJ1-2; V gene: TRBV5-1; D gene: -; CDR3 DNA: TGCGCCAGCAGCTTGAGCGTGCCGGACTATGGCTACACCTTC; CDR3 protein: CASSLSVPDYGYTF
clone size: -; J gene: TRBJ2-7; V gene: TRBV7-6; D gene: TRBD1; CDR3 DNA: TGTGCCAGCAGTTACCGAGGGACAGGAGACGAGCAGTACTTC; CDR3 protein: CASSYRGTGDEQYF
clone size: -; J gene: TRBJ2-7; V gene: TRBV15; D gene: -; CDR3 DNA: TGTGCCACCAGCAGAGTCCCGGTGTCCTACGAGCAGTACTTC; CDR3 protein: CATSRVPVSYEQYF
clone size: -; J gene: TRBJ2-7; V gene: TRBV7-2; D gene: TRBD2; CDR3 DNA: TGTGCCAGCAGCTACATAGCGGGGGCGCGCTACGAGCAGTACTTC; CDR3 protein: CASSYIAGARYEQYF
clone size: -; J gene: TRBJ2-7; V gene: TRBV7-7; D gene: -; CDR3 DNA: TGTGCTAGCAGCCTACGGGACGCCTCCTACGAGCAGTACTTC; CDR3 protein: CASSLRDASYEQYF
clone size: -; J gene: TRBJ2-3; V gene: TRBV5-1; D gene: TRBD2; CDR3 DNA: TGCGCCAGCAGCAAACTAGCGGGAGGGCCAGATACGCAGTATTTT; CDR3 protein: CASSKLAGGPDTQYF
clone size: -; J gene: TRBJ2-1; V gene: TRBV6-1; D gene: TRBD2; CDR3 DNA: TGTGCCAGCAATCAACTAGCGGGGAACAATGAGCAGTTCTTC; CDR3 protein: CASNQLAGNNEQFF
clone size: -; J gene: TRBJ1-4; V gene: TRBV19; D gene: TRBD1; CDR3 DNA: TGTGCCAGTAGCAGGGGGGACACAGATGAAAAACTGTTTTTT; CDR3 protein: CASSRGDTDEKLFF
clone size: once; J gene: TRBJ1-1; V gene: TRBV4-2; D gene: -; CDR3 DNA: TGTGCCAGCAGCCAAGGGGGGGTGGTCACTGAAGCTTTCTTT; CDR3 protein: CASSQGGVVTEAFF
clone size: -; J gene: TRBJ1-5; V gene: TRBV28; D gene: -; CDR3 DNA: TGTGCCAGCAGTTCGCTATGGGGGGTACGTTTT; CDR3 protein: CASSSLWGVRF
clone size: -; J gene: TRBJ1-1; V gene: TRBV18; D gene: -; CDR3 DNA: TGTGCCAGCTCAGACAGGTACACTGAAGCTTTCTTT; CDR3 protein: CASSDRYTEAFF
clone size: -; J gene: TRBJ1-6; V gene: TRBV6-5; D gene: TRBD1; CDR3 DNA: TGTGCCAGCAGTAGGACAGGGACTAATTCACCCCTCCACTTT; CDR3 protein: CASSRTGTNSPLHF
clone size: -; J gene: TRBJ1-2; V gene: TRBV5-1; D gene: -; CDR3 DNA: TGCGCCAGCAGCCCGACAGGTCCTTATAACTATGGCTACACCTTC; CDR3 protein: CASSPTGPYNYGYTF
clone size: -; J gene: TRBJ2-7; V gene: TRBV6-1; D gene: -; CDR3 DNA: TGTGCCAGCAGTGAAGCTTGGGGGACACAGTACGAGCAGTACTTC; CDR3 protein: CASSEAWGTQYEQYF
clone size: -; J gene: TRBJ2-3; V gene: TRBV6-5; D gene: TRBD1; CDR3 DNA: TGTGCCAGCCGACAGGGAGATACGCAGTATTTT; CDR3 protein: CASRQGDTQYF
clone size: -; J gene: TRBJ1-6; V gene: TRBV6-1; D gene: TRBD1; CDR3 DNA: TGTGCCAGCAGTGAAGGGACAGGGAAATATAATTCACCCCTCCACTTT; CDR3 protein: CASSEGTGKYNSPLHF
clone size: once; J gene: TRBJ2-7; V gene: TRBV2; D gene: -; CDR3 DNA: TGTGCCAGCAGTGAATACGGCTTGGCCTCCTACGAGCAGTACTTC; CDR3 protein: CASSEYGLASYEQYF
clone size: -; J gene: TRBJ1-2; V gene: TRBV19; D gene: -; CDR3 DNA: TGTGCCAGTAGTAATCTCGGCAGTAACTATGGCTACACCTTC; CDR3 protein: CASSNLGSNYGYTF
clone size: -; J gene: TRBJ2-7; V gene: TRBV5-1; D gene: -; CDR3 DNA: TGCGCCAGCAGCCCAACCCCAACAGGGATACCCTACGAGCAGTACTTC; CDR3 protein: CASSPTPTGIPYEQYF
clone size: -; J gene: TRBJ2-5; V gene: TRBV5-1; D gene: -; CDR3 DNA: TGCGCCAGCAGCTTGACTGGAAAAGAGACCCAGTACTTC; CDR3 protein: CASSLTGKETQYF
clone size: -; J gene: TRBJ2-1; V gene: TRBV7-8; D gene: TRBD1; CDR3 DNA: TGTGCCAGCAGCCATCCAGGGGGATCCTACAATGAGCAGTTCTTC; CDR3 protein: CASSHPGGSYNEQFF
clone size: -; J gene: TRBJ2-7; V gene: TRBV5-1; D gene: -; CDR3 DNA: TGCGCCAGCAGCCCCCTGCCCGGACAGACCTACGAGCAGTACTTC; CDR3 protein: CASSPLPGQTYEQYF
clone size: -; J gene: TRBJ2-1; V gene: TRBV7-9; D gene: TRBD2; CDR3 DNA: TGTGCCAGCAGCCCGAAGGGTACTAGCGGGGGGGTAAATGAGCAGTTCTTC; CDR3 protein: CASSPKGTSGGVNEQFF
clone size: once; J gene: TRBJ2-5; V gene: TRBV5-6; D gene: TRBD2; CDR3 DNA: TGTGCCAGCAGCCTTAGCGGGCTGGAGACCCAGTACTTC; CDR3 protein: CASSLSGLETQYF
clone size: -; J gene: TRBJ2-7; V gene: TRBV30; D gene: TRBD2; CDR3 DNA: TGTGCCTGGAGTATTGGACTAGCGGGAGAGCAGTACTTC; CDR3 protein: CAWSIGLAGEQYF
clone size: -; J gene: TRBJ2-7; V gene: TRBV28; D gene: -; CDR3 DNA: TGTGCCAGCAGTTTCGGGGCCTCCGAGCAGTACTTC; CDR3 protein: CASSFGASEQYF
clone size: -; J gene: TRBJ2-2; V gene: TRBV7-2; D gene: -; CDR3 DNA: TGTGCCAGCAGCTTACCAAACAGGGAGGTAAACACCGGGGAGCTGTTTTTT; CDR3 protein: CASSLPNREVNTGELFF
clone size: -; J gene: TRBJ1-1; V gene: TRBV18; D gene: TRBD1; CDR3 DNA: TGTGCCAGCTCACCTTTAACAGGGGGATTAACTGAAGCTTTCTTT; CDR3 protein: CASSPLTGGLTEAFF
clone size: once; J gene: TRBJ2-1; V gene: TRBV5-4; D gene: TRBD2; CDR3 DNA: TGTGCCAGCAGCCGTGGTAGGGGCGGGGGGTACAATGAGCAGTTCTTC; CDR3 protein: CASSRGRGGGYNEQFF
clone size: once; J gene: TRBJ1-2; V gene: TRBV20-1; D gene: -; CDR3 DNA: TGCAGTGCTAGTCTTGGGGACGGCTACACCTTC; CDR3 protein: CSASLGDGYTF
clone size: once; J gene: TRBJ2-1; V gene: TRBV4-1; D gene: TRBD2; CDR3 DNA: TGCGCCAGCAGGAAGAGGGGAGCGGGGGGCTGGTACAATGAGCAGTTCTTC; CDR3 protein: CASRKRGAGGWYNEQFF
clone size: -; J gene: TRBJ1-2; V gene: TRBV7-9; D gene: -; CDR3 DNA: TGTGCCAGCAGCTTAGCCAGGGGCCGAGACTATGGCTACACCTTC; CDR3 protein: CASSLARGRDYGYTF
clone size: -; J gene: TRBJ1-4; V gene: TRBV10-3; D gene: TRBD1; CDR3 DNA: TGTGCCACCCGGGACAGGATGAATGAAAAACTGTTTTTT; CDR3 protein: CATRDRMNEKLFF
clone size: -; J gene: TRBJ2-5; V gene: TRBV30; D gene: -; CDR3 DNA: TGTGCCTGGAGTGTGTCTGGGGGGAGAACCCAGTACTTC; CDR3 protein: CAWSVSGGRTQYF
clone size: -; J gene: TRBJ2-2; V gene: TRBV5-1; D gene: TRBD2; CDR3 DNA: TGCGCCAGCAGCTTGGCAACTAGCGGGATTTTGACCGGGGAGCTGTTTTTT; CDR3 protein: CASSLATSGILTGELFF
clone size: -; J gene: TRBJ1-2; V gene: TRBV18; D gene: TRBD1; CDR3 DNA: TGTGCCAGCTCGCCGGGACAGGGTTCCTATGGCTACACCTTC; CDR3 protein: CASSPGQGSYGYTF
clone size: -; J gene: TRBJ2-7; V gene: TRBV6-5; D gene: -; CDR3 DNA: TGTGCCAGCAGTTCCTGGCAGACCGACTCCTACGAGCAGTACTTC; CDR3 protein: CASSSWQTDSYEQYF
clone size: -; J gene: TRBJ2-5; V gene: TRBV6-6; D gene: TRBD2; CDR3 DNA: TGTGCCAGCAGTAAACAACTAGCGGGAGATGGGACCCAGTACTTC; CDR3 protein: CASSKQLAGDGTQYF
clone size: -; J gene: TRBJ2-1; V gene: TRBV7-8; D gene: -; CDR3 DNA: TGTGCCCAGGAAGTGGGCAATGAGCAGTTCTTC; CDR3 protein: CAQEVGNEQFF
clone size: -; J gene: TRBJ1-3; V gene: TRBV11-2; D gene: -; CDR3 DNA: TGTGCCAGCAGCTCCGCCCACCTAAACTCTGGAAACACCATATATTTT; CDR3 protein: CASSSAHLNSGNTIYF
clone size: -; J gene: TRBJ2-3; V gene: TRBV6-1; D gene: -; CDR3 DNA: TGTGCCAGCAGTGGGGGCTCCAGCGCAGATACGCAGTATTTT; CDR3 protein: CASSGGSSADTQYF
clone size: -; J gene: TRBJ1-1; V gene: TRBV10-3; D gene: TRBD1; CDR3 DNA: TGTGCCATCAGCCCACAGGGGGGGACTGAAGCTTTCTTT; CDR3 protein: CAISPQGGTEAFF
clone size: -; J gene: TRBJ1-6; V gene: TRBV6-4; D gene: TRBD1; CDR3 DNA: TGTGCCAGCAGTACTGGACAGGGGACACCCCTCCACTTT; CDR3 protein: CASSTGQGTPLHF
clone size: -; J gene: TRBJ2-5; V gene: TRBV28; D gene: TRBD2; CDR3 DNA: TGTGCCAGCAGTTCCGCTAGCGGGGCCCCCGCCGGCGAGACCCAGTACTTC; CDR3 protein: CASSSASGAPAGETQYF
clone size: -; J gene: TRBJ2-1; V gene: TRBV29-1; D gene: -; CDR3 DNA: TGCAGCGTGAGGGGGACCGTGACCTACAATGAGCAGTTCTTC; CDR3 protein: CSVRGTVTYNEQFF
clone size: -; J gene: TRBJ1-1; V gene: TRBV30; D gene: -; CDR3 DNA: TGTGCCTGGAGTGACAACACTGGAGCTTTCTTT; CDR3 protein: CAWSDNTGAFF
clone size: -; J gene: TRBJ1-5; V gene: TRBV6-6; D gene: -; CDR3 DNA: TGTGCCAGCAGTTACTCTACAGGGTGGCAGCCCCAGCATTTT; CDR3 protein: CASSYSTGWQPQHF
clone size: -; J gene: TRBJ2-2; V gene: TRBV5-1; D gene: TRBD2; CDR3 DNA: TGCGCCAGCAGCAGGACTAGCGGGGCGAACACCGGGGAGCTGTTTTTT; CDR3 protein: CASSRTSGANTGELFF
clone size: once; J gene: TRBJ1-6; V gene: TRBV7-9; D gene: -; CDR3 DNA: TGTGCCAGCAGGTCCCGCGGGGGACTAGGTCGTTCACCCCTCCACTTT; CDR3 protein: CASRSRGGLGRSPLHF
clone size: -; J gene: TRBJ2-1; V gene: TRBV28; D gene: TRBD2; CDR3 DNA: TGTGCCAGCAGTGTTCCGGGACTAGCGGTTTACAATGAGCAGTTCTTC; CDR3 protein: CASSVPGLAVYNEQFF
clone size: once; J gene: TRBJ2-1; V gene: TRBV11-2; D gene: TRBD2; CDR3 DNA: TGTGCCAGCAGCTTAGGGACTAGCGTTTCCTACAATGAGCAGTTCTTC; CDR3 protein: CASSLGTSVSYNEQFF
clone size: -; J gene: TRBJ1-1; V gene: TRBV2; D gene: -; CDR3 DNA: TGTGCCAGCAGTGACCAGGGTAACACTGAAGCTTTCTTT; CDR3 protein: CASSDQGNTEAFF
clone size: -; J gene: TRBJ2-1; V gene: TRBV7-2; D gene: -; CDR3 DNA: TGTGCCAGCAGCTTGGGGAGGAATGAGCAGTTCTTC; CDR3 protein: CASSLGRNEQFF
clone size: -; J gene: TRBJ1-2; V gene: TRBV7-9; D gene: -; CDR3 DNA: TGTGCCGGGGGGACATACGGCTACACCTTC; CDR3 protein: CAGGTYGYTF